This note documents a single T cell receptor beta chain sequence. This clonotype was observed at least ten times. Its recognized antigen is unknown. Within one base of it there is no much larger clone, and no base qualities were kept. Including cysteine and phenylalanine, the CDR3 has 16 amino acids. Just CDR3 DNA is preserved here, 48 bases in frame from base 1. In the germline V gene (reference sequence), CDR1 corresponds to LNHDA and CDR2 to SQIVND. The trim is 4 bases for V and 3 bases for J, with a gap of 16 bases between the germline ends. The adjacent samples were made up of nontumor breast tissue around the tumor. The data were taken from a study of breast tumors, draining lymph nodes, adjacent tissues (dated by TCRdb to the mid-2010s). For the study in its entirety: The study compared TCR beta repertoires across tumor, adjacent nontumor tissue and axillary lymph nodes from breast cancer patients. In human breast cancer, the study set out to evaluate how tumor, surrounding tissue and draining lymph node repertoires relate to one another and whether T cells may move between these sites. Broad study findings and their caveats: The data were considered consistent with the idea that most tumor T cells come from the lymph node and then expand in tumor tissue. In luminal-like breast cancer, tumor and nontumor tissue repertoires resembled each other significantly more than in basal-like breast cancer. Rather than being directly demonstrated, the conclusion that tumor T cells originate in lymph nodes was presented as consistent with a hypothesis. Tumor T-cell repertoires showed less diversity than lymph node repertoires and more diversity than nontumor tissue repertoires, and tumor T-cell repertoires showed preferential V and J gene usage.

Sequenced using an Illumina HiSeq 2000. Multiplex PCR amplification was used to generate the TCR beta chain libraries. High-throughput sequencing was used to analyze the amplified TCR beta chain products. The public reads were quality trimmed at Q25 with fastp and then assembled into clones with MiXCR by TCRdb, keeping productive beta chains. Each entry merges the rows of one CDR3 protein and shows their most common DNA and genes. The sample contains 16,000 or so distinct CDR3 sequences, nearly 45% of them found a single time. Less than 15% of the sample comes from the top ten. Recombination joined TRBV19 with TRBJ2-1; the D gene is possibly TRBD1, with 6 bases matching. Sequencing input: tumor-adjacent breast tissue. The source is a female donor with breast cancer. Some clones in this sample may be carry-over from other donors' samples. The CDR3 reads CASSNTGTNIYNEQFF. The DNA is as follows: TGTGCCAGTAGTAATACCGGGACAAACATCTACAATGAGCAGTTCTTC.